This T cell receptor (beta chain) was identified in a study of T cells in localized non-small cell lung cancer. By frequency in the sample, this clone is large (0.1 to 1%). The antigen is not known. The trim removed 3 bases at V and 5 bases at J, leaving 8 bases unmatched. CDR3 length: 16 residues. The germline gives CDR1 LNHDA, CDR2 SQIVND (reference sequence). Profiling relied on immunoSEQ multiplex PCR, and the TCRdb table lists in-frame clones only, not all of them. This table holds 1,500 or so clones, approximately 21% found once. Notes on the study in general: A median of 57 clones ranked among the top 100 in tumor appeared in adjacent lung. The greatest T cell clonality was found in uninvolved adjacent lung (higher than in tumor). Heterogeneity within the tumor remains possible, as just one region underwent sequencing.

The V gene is TRBV19, the J gene TRBJ1-1; TRBD1 aligns across 11 bases. The starting material was lung tumor tissue, obtained before any cancer treatment. The receptor comes from a male donor aged 60 or older with stage I lung adenocarcinoma. CDR3 in amino acids: CASSIGQGASRTEAFF. The CDR3, as DNA: TGTGCCAGTAGTATTGGACAGGGGGCTTCGAGGACTGAAGCTTTCTTT.